This T cell receptor beta chain was observed in a study of beta chain features in type 1 diabetes. This clone was seen a handful of times. Its antigen is unidentified. The authors reverse transcribed all of the isolated RNA, so sequencing captured expressed TCRB transcripts. TCRdb's table, derived via immunoSEQ multiplex PCR, lists solely in-frame clones and lacks some. Of 600,000 to 700,000 clones listed, over 10% are singletons. Only one heparinised blood draw was taken per donor, and its volume averaged around 120 mL. Sorting gave populations that all exceeded 98% purity. Points from the study as a whole: All four CD4+ subsets from Type 1 diabetes patients carried moderately but significantly shorter TCRB CDR3s.

The CDR3 runs 15 residues. The junction had 12 bases not matched to a gene; V was cut back by 6 bases and J by 5 bases. Per germline, CDR1 KGHSH and CDR2 LQKENI. The sample was naive CD4+ T cells from blood. The chain recombines TRBV18 with TRBJ2-5, with 7 bases fitting TRBD1. The receptor was derived from a man between 18 and 35 years old with type 1 diabetes. CDR3 protein: CASSFVGQSVETQYF. The CDR3 DNA is TGTGCCAGCTCGTTTGTGGGACAGAGTGTTGAGACCCAGTACTTC.